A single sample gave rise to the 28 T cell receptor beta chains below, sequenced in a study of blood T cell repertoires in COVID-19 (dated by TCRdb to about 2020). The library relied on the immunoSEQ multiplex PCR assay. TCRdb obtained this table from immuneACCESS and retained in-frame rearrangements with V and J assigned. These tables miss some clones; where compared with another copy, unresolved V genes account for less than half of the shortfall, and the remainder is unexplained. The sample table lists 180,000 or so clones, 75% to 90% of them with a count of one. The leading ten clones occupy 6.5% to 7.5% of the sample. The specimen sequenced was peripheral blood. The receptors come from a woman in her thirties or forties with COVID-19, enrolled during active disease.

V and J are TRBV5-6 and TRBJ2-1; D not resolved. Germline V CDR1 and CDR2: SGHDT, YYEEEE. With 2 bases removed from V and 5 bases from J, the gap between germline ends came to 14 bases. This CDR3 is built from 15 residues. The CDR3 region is CASSFSLEIHNEQFF. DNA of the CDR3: TGTGCCAGCAGCTTCTCGCTTGAGATCCACAATGAGCAGTTCTTC.

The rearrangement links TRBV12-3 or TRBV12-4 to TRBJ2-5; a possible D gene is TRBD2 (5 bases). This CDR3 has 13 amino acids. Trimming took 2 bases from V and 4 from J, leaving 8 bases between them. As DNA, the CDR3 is TGTGCCAGCAGTTTATCCGGGATAGAGACCCAGTACTTC. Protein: CASSLSGIETQYF.

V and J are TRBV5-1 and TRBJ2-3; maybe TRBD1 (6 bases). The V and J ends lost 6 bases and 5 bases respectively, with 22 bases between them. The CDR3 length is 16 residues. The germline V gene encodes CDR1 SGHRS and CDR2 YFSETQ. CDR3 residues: CASTGVYRDPLDTQYF. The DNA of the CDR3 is TGCGCCAGCACTGGGGTGTACAGGGATCCCCTAGATACGCAGTATTTT.

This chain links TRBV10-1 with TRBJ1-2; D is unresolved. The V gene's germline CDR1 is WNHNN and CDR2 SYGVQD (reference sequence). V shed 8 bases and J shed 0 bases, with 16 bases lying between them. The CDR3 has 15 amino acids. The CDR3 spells CASGLHGLANYGYTF. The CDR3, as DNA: TGCGCCAGCGGCCTACACGGGTTAGCTAACTATGGCTACACCTTC.

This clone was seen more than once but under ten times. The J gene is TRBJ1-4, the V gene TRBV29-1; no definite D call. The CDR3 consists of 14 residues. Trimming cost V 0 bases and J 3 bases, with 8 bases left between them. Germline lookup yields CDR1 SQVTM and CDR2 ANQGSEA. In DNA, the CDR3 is TGCAGCGTTGAAGAGCCACCGGCTAATGAAAAACTGTTTTTT. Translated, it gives CSVEEPPANEKLFF.

The CDR3 loop is CASSIHDRAYGYTF. The CDR3 bases are TGTGCCAGCAGCATACACGACAGGGCCTATGGCTACACCTTC. V and J are TRBV5-5 and TRBJ1-2; 7 bases map to TRBD1. Trimming at V came to 4 bases and at J to 4 bases, leaving 7 bases not matched to a gene. The germline gives CDR1 SGHKS, CDR2 YYEKEE (reference sequence). The CDR3 covers 14 residues.

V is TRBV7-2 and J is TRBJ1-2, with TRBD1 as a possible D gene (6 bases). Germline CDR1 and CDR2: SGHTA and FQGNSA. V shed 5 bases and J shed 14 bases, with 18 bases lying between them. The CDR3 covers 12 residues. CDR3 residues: CASSTGWQGDTF. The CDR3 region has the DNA TGTGCCAGCAGCACAGGGTGGCAGGGAGATACCTTC.

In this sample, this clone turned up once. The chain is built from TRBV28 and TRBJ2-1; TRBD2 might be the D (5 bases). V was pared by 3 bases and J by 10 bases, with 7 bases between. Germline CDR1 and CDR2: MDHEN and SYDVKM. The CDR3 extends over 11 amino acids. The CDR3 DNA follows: TGTGCCAGCAGTTTCGGGGTCGAGCAGTTCTTC. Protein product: CASSFGVEQFF.

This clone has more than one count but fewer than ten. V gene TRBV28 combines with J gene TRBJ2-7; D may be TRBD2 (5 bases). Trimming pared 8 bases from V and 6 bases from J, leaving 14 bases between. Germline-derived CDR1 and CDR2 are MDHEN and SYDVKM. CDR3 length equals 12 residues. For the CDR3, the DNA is TGTGCCAGCCTTAGAAGGGAGTTCGAGCAGTACTTC. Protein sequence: CASLRREFEQYF.

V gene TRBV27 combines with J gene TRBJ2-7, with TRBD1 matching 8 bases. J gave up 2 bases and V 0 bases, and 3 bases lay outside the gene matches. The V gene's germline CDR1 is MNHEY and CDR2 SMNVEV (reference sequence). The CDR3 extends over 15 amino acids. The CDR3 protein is CASSLSRQGPYEQYF. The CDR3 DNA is TGTGCCAGCAGTTTATCGAGACAGGGGCCCTACGAGCAGTACTTC.

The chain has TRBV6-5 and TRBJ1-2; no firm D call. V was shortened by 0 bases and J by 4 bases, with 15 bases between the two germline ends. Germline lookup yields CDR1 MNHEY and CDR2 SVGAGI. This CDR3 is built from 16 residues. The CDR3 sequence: CASSYSAGRRSYGYTF. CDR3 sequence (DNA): TGTGCCAGCAGTTACTCCGCGGGTAGGAGGAGCTATGGCTACACCTTC.

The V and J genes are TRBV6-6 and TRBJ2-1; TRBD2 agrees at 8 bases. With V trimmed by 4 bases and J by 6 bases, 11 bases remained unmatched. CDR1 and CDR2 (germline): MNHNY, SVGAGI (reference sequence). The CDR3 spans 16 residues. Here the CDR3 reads CASSFLPGLESNEQFF. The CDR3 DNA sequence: TGTGCCAGCAGTTTCTTGCCGGGACTAGAGTCCAATGAGCAGTTCTTC.

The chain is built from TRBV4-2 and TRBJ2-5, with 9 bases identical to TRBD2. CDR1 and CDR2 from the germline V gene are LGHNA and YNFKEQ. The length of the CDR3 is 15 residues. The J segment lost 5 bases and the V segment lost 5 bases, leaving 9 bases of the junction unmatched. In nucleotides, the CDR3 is TGTGCCAGCAGCGGGGCTAGCGGGACGGGGGAGACCCAGTACTTC. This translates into CASSGASGTGETQYF.

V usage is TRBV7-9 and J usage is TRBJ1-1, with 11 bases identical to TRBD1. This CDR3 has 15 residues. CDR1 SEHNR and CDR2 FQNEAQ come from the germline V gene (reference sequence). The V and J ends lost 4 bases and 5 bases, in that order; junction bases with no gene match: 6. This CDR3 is CASSSPDRGRTEAFF. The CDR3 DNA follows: TGTGCCAGCAGCTCTCCGGACAGGGGGCGGACTGAAGCTTTCTTT. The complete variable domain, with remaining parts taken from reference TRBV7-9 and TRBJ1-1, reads DTGVSQNPRHKITKRGQNVTFRCDPISEHNRLYWYRQTLGQGPEFLTYFQNEAQLEKSRLLSDRFSAERPKGSFSTLEIQRTEQGDSAMYLCASSSPDRGRTEAFFGQGTRLTVV.

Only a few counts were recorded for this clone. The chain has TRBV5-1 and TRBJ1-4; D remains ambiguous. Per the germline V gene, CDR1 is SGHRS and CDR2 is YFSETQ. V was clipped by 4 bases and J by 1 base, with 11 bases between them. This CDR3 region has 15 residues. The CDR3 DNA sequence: TGCGCCAGCAGCGCCCGGGAGCTAACTAATGAAAAACTGTTTTTT. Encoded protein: CASSARELTNEKLFF.

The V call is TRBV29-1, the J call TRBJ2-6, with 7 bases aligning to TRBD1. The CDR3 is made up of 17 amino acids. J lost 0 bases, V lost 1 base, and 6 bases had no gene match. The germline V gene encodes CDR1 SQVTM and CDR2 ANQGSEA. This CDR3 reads CSVEGTGDRSGANVLTF. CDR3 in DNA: TGCAGCGTTGAAGGCACAGGGGACCGCTCTGGGGCCAACGTCCTGACTTTC.

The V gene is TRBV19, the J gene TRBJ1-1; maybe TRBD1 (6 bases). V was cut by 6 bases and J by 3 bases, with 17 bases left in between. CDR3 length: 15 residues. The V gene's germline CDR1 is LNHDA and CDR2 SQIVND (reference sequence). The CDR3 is CASRTGASGDTEAFF. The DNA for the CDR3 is TGTGCCAGTAGGACAGGCGCCTCGGGCGACACTGAAGCTTTCTTT. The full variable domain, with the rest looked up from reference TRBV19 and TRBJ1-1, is DGGITQSPKYLFRKEGQNVTLSCEQNLNHDAMYWYRQDPGQGLRLIYYSQIVNDFQKGDIAEGYSVSREKKESFPLTVTSAQKNPTAFYLCASRTGASGDTEAFFGQGTRLTVV.

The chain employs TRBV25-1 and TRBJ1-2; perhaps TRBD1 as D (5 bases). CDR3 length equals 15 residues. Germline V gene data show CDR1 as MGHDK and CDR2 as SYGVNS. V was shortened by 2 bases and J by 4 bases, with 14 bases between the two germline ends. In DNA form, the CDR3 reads TGTGCCAGCAGTGAACAGGGAAGTTTCAGCTATGGCTACACCTTC. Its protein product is CASSEQGSFSYGYTF.

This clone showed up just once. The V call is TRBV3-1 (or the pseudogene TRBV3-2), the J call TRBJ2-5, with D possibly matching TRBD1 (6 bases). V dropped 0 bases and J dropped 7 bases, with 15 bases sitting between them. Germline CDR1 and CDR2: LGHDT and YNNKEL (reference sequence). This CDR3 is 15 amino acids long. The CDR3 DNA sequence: TGTGCCAGCAGCCAAGAGGGGGCCCCACCGGGGACCCAGTACTTC. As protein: CASSQEGAPPGTQYF.

In DNA form, the CDR3 reads TGTGCCAGCAGCCGCACAGGGATAGTAGACTCCTACAATGAGCAGTTCTTC. Amino acids: CASSRTGIVDSYNEQFF. The chain has TRBV5-6 and TRBJ2-1; a weak D match, TRBD1 (6 bases). The ends were cut back, 4 bases at V and 0 bases at J, with 17 bases in the middle. The CDR3 runs 17 residues. Germline V gene data show CDR1 as SGHDT and CDR2 as YYEEEE.

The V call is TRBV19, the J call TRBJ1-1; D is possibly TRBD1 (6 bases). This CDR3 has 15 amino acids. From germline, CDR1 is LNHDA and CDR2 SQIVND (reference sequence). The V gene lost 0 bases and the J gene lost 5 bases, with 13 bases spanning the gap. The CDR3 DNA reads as TGTGCCAGTAGTATAGATCACAGGGTAGGGACTGAAGCTTTCTTT. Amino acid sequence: CASSIDHRVGTEAFF. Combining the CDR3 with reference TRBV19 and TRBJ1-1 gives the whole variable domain DGGITQSPKYLFRKEGQNVTLSCEQNLNHDAMYWYRQDPGQGLRLIYYSQIVNDFQKGDIAEGYSVSREKKESFPLTVTSAQKNPTAFYLCASSIDHRVGTEAFFGQGTRLTVV.

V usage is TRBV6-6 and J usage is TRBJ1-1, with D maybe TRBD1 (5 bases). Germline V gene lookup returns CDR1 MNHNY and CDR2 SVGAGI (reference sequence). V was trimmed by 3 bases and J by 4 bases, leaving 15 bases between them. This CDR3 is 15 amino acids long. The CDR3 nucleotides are TGTGCCAGCAGTTATGGCCCGGGGGGTTCCACTGAAGCTTTCTTT. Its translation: CASSYGPGGSTEAFF.

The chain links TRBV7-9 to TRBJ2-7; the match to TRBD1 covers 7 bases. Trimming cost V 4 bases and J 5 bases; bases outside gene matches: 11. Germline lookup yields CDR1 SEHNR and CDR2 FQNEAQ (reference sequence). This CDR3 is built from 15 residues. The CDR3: CASSSSGQLADEQYF. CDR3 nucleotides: TGTGCCAGCAGCTCCTCGGGACAGCTTGCTGACGAGCAGTACTTC.

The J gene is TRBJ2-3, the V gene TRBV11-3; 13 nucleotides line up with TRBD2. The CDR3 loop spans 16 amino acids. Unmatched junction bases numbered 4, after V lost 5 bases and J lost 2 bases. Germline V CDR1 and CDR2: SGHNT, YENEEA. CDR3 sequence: CASSPGTSGVTDTQYF. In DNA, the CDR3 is TGTGCCAGCAGCCCCGGGACTAGCGGGGTCACAGATACGCAGTATTTT.

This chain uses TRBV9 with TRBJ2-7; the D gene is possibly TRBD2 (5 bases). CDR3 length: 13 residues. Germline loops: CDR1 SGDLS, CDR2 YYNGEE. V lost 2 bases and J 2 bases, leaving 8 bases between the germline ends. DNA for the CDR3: TGTGCCAGCAGCGTTACCGGGACCTACGAGCAGTACTTC. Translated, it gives CASSVTGTYEQYF.

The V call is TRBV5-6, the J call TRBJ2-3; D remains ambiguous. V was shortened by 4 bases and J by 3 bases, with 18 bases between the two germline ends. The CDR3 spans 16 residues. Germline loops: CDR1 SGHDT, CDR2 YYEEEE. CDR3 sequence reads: CASSLGTYLGTDTQYF. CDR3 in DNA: TGTGCCAGCAGCCTGGGAACCTACCTAGGAACAGATACGCAGTATTTT.

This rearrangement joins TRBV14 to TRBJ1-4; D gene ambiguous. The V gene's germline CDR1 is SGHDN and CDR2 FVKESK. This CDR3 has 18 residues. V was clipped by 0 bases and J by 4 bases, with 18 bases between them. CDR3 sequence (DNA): TGTGCCAGCAGCCAAGATGCGTTAACCACAGTAGTTAATGAAAAACTGTTTTTT. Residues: CASSQDALTTVVNEKLFF.

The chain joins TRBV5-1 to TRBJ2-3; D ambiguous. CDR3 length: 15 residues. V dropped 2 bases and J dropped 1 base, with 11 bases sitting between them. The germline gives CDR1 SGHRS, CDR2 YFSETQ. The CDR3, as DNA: TGCGCCAGCAGCTTATATAGTTTGGGCACAGATACGCAGTATTTT. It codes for CASSLYSLGTDTQYF.